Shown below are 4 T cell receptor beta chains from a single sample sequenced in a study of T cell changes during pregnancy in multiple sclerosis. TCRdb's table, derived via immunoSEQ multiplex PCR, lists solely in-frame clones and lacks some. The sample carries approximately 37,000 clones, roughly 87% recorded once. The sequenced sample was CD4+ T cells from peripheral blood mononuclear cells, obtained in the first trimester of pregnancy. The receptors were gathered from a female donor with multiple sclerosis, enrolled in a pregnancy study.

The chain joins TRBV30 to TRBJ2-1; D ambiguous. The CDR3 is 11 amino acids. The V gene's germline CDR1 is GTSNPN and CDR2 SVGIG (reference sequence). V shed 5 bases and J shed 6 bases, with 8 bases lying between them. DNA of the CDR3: TGTGCCTGGTATTTCTTCAATGAGCAGTTCTTC. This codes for CAWYFFNEQFF.

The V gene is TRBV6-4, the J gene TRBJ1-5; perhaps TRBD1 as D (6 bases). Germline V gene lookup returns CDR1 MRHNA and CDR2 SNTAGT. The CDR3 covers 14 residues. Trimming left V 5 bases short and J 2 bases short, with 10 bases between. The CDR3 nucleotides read TGTGCCAGCAGTCAACAGGGTGGCAATCAGCCCCAGCATTTT. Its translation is CASSQQGGNQPQHF.

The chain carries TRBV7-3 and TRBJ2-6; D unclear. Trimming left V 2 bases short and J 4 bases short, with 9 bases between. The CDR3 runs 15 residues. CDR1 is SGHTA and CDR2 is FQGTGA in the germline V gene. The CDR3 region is CASSLRTAGANVLTF. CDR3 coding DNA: TGTGCCAGCAGCTTACGTACAGCCGGGGCCAACGTCCTGACTTTC.

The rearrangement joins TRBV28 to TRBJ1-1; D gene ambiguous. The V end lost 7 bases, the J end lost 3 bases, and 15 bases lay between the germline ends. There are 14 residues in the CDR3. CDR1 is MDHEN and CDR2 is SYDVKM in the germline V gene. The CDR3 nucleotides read TGTGCCAGCACAGCTGGGCCGGCCTACACTGAAGCTTTCTTT. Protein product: CASTAGPAYTEAFF. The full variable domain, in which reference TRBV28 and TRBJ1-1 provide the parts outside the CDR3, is DVKVTQSSRYLVKRTGEKVFLECVQDMDHENMFWYRQDPGLGLRLIYFSYDVKMKEKGDIPEGYSVSREKKERFSLILESASTNQTSMYLCASTAGPAYTEAFFGQGTRLTVV.